This TCR beta chain was recovered during a study of T cell responses to AZD1222 COVID-19 vaccine. Profiled with immunoSEQ multiplex PCR; TCRdb holds only in-frame clones, not every one. The table has over 120,000 clones, around nine tenths seen once. The V end lost 5 bases, the J end lost 1 base, and 11 bases lay between the germline ends. The CDR3 length is 14 residues. From germline, CDR1 is SGHVS and CDR2 FNYEAQ. Study results and limitations: Reportedly, nearly half the spike-specific TCRs target unmutated variant regions.

Concerning this clone itself: Its matching antigen is unknown.

The origin of this receptor is an adult in good health. The genes are TRBV7-6 and TRBJ1-1; D possibly corresponds to TRBD1 (6 bases). The sample here was peripheral blood, taken on day 0 of AZD1222 vaccination. DNA of the CDR3: TGTGCCAGCAGCGTCACAGGGCCGAACACTGAAGCTTTCTTT. This gives the protein CASSVTGPNTEAFF. Full variable domain (missing parts from reference TRBV7-6 and TRBJ1-1): GAGVSQSPRYKVTKRGQDVALRCDPISGHVSLYWYRQALGQGPEFLTYFNYEAQQDKSGLPNDRFSAERPEGSISTLTIQRTEQRDSAMYRCASSVTGPNTEAFFGQGTRLTVV.